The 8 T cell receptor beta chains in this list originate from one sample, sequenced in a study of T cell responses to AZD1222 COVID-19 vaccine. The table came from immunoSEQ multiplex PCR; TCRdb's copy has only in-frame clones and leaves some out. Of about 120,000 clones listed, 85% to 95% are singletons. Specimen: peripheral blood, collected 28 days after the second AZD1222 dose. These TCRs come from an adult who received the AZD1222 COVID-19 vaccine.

The CDR3 reads CAIRPAGRDTQYF. The CDR3 DNA is TGTGCCATCAGACCAGCGGGAAGGGATACGCAGTATTTT. The genes are TRBV10-3 and TRBJ2-3; the match to TRBD2 covers 7 bases. CDR3 size: 13 residues. Germline V lookup: CDR1 ENHRY, CDR2 SYGVKD. The junction had 6 bases not matched to a gene; V was cut back by 6 bases and J by 6 bases.

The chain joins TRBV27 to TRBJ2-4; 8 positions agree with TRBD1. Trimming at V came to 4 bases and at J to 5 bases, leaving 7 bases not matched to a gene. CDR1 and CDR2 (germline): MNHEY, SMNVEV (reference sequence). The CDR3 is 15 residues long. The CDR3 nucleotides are TGTGCCAGCAGTTCTCCTTGGACAGGGCAAAACATTCAGTACTTC. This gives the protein CASSSPWTGQNIQYF.

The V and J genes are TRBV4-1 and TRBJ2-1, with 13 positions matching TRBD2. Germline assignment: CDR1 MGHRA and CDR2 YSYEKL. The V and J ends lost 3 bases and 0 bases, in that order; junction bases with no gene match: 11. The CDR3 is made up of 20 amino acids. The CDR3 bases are TGCGCCAGCAGCCATCCGGGACTAGCGGGACCTCAGGGCTCCTACAATGAGCAGTTCTTC. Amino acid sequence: CASSHPGLAGPQGSYNEQFF.

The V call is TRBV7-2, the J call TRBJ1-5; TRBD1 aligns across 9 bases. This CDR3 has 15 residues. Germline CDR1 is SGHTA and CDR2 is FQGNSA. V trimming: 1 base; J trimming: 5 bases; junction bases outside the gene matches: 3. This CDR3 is CASSLGQGGYQPQHF. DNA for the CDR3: TGTGCCAGCAGCTTAGGACAGGGGGGGTATCAGCCCCAGCATTTT. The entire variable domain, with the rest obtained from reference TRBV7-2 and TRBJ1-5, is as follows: GAGVSQSPSNKVTEKGKDVELRCDPISGHTALYWYRQSLGQGLEFLIYFQGNSAPDKSGLPSDRFSAERTGGSVSTLTIQRTQQEDSAVYLCASSLGQGGYQPQHFGDGTRLSIL.

DNA of the CDR3: TGTGCCAGCAGCTCACAGGGGGTACTAGGTGAAAAACTGTTTTTT. Translating gives CASSSQGVLGEKLFF. The genes are TRBV7-2 and TRBJ1-4; TRBD1 matches 8 bases. V shed 4 bases, J shed 7 bases, and the junction held 8 bases outside the gene matches. The CDR3 consists of 15 residues. CDR1 and CDR2 (germline): SGHTA, FQGNSA.

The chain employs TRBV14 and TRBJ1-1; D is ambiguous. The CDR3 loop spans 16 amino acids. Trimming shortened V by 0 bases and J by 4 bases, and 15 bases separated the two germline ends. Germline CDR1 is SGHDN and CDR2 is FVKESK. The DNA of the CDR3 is TGTGCCAGCAGCCAAGATAAATTGGGCTGGGGCACTGAAGCTTTCTTT. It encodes CASSQDKLGWGTEAFF.

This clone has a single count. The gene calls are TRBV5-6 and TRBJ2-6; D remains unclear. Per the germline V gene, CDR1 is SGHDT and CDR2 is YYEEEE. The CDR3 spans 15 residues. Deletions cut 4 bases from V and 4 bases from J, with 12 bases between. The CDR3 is CASSPNPGGANVLTF. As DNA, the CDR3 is TGTGCCAGCAGCCCTAACCCTGGGGGGGCCAACGTCCTGACTTTC.

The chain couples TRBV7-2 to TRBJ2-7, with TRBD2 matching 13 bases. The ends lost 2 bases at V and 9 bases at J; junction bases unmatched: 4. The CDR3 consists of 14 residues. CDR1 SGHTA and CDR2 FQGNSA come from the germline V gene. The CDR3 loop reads CASSLRTSGSRQYF. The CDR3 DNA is TGTGCCAGCAGCTTACGGACTAGCGGGAGTCGGCAGTACTTC.